Following are 12 T cell receptor beta chains from one sample sequenced in a study of blood T cell repertoires in COVID-19. Sequenced by immunoSEQ multiplex PCR; TCRdb stores in-frame clones only, minus some. The sample lists 120,000 or so clones, 79% occurring once. Sequencing used peripheral blood. These receptors originate from a man in his forties with active or convalescent COVID-19.

The genes are TRBV6-5 and TRBJ2-4; TRBD1 matches 7 bases. Unmatched junction bases numbered 4, after V lost 5 bases and J lost 0 bases. Germline CDR1 reads MNHEY; CDR2 reads SVGAGI. This CDR3 region has 15 residues. The CDR3 here is CASSPGTEAKNIQYF. CDR3 bases: TGTGCCAGCAGTCCCGGGACAGAAGCCAAAAACATTCAGTACTTC.

This chain's CDR3 is CASSVSVSGSGGTHEQFF. CDR3 in DNA: TGTGCCAGCAGCGTATCTGTGTCGGGCTCAGGGGGAACCCATGAGCAGTTCTTC. This chain uses TRBV9 with TRBJ2-1, with 7 nucleotides matching TRBD1. The germline CDR1 and CDR2 sequences are SGDLS and YYNGEE. The CDR3 length is 18 residues. V was pared by 1 base and J by 8 bases, with 18 bases of the junction left unmatched. The full variable domain, completed using reference TRBV9 and TRBJ2-1, is DSGVTQTPKHLITATGQRVTLRCSPRSGDLSVYWYQQSLDQGLQFLIQYYNGEERAKGNILERFSAQQFPDLHSELNLSSLELGDSALYFCASSVSVSGSGGTHEQFFGPGTRLTVL.

This clone was seen a single time. V and J are TRBV6-5 and TRBJ2-7; perhaps TRBD2 as D (5 bases). Per the germline V gene, CDR1 is MNHEY and CDR2 is SVGAGI. V gave up 7 bases and J gave up 2 bases, with 9 bases separating them. This CDR3 is 12 amino acids long. In nucleotides, the CDR3 is TGTGCCAGCACGCGAGGGCCCTACGAGCAGTACTTC. It encodes CASTRGPYEQYF.

About this clone: One end of the junction fails to match germline, which may point to a read error. The chain joins TRBV6-1 to TRBJ1-2; tentatively, D is TRBD1 (5 bases). Germline CDR1 MNHNS, CDR2 SASEGT. The CDR3 is 12 amino acids. CDR3 region: CASREGAGGYTF. In DNA form, the CDR3 reads TGTGCCAGCAGGGAAGGGGCGGGCGGCTACACCTTC.

The sample holds many counts of this clone. The chain couples TRBV11-2 to TRBJ1-6; possible D gene TRBD1, 6 bases. Trimming shortened V by 0 bases and J by 10 bases, and 16 bases separated the two germline ends. The CDR3 runs 16 residues. Looked up from germline, CDR1 is SGHAT and CDR2 is FQNNGV. CDR3 sequence: CASSLDGRGLFSPLHF. CDR3 in DNA: TGTGCCAGCAGCTTAGACGGCAGGGGCCTGTTCTCACCCCTCCACTTT.

V usage is TRBV5-1 and J usage is TRBJ2-3, with D maybe TRBD2 (6 bases). The CDR3 is 14 amino acids. Germline CDR1 is SGHRS and CDR2 is YFSETQ. V lost 4 bases, J lost 3 bases, and 12 bases lay in between. This CDR3 is CASSPSGGTDTQYF. CDR3 nucleotide sequence: TGCGCCAGCAGCCCAAGTGGGGGGACAGATACGCAGTATTTT.

This clone was seen just once. The gene calls are TRBV2 and TRBJ2-7, with a weak D call TRBD1 (5 bases). Germline values: CDR1 SNHLY, CDR2 FYNNEI. The CDR3 has 11 residues. Trimming removed 7 bases at V and 2 bases at J, with 6 bases between. CDR3 coding DNA: TGTGCCAGCATGGACACCTACGAGCAGTACTTC. Protein product: CASMDTYEQYF.

This clone has just a few counts. This chain connects TRBV4-1 to TRBJ1-2; D remains ambiguous. The CDR3 covers 15 residues. Trimming took off 0 bases at V and 6 bases at J, with 14 bases between the two ends. Per germline, CDR1 MGHRA and CDR2 YSYEKL. The CDR3 coding sequence is TGCGCCAGCAGCCAAGAAAGAAGGCGGATTAATGGCTACACCTTC. Translating gives CASSQERRRINGYTF.

This clone was counted a single time. The gene calls are TRBV7-9 and TRBJ1-1; tentative D call: TRBD1 (6 bases). Germline values: CDR1 SEHNR, CDR2 FQNEAQ (reference sequence). V gave up 5 bases and J gave up 5 bases, with 12 bases separating them. CDR3 size: 13 residues. CDR3 in amino acids: CASSVQGYTEAFF. CDR3 DNA: TGTGCCAGCAGCGTACAGGGATATACTGAAGCTTTCTTT.

The chain links TRBV19 to TRBJ2-2, with TRBD2 matching over 7 bases. V trimming: 8 bases; J trimming: 4 bases; junction bases outside the gene matches: 10. This CDR3 is 15 amino acids long. Germline assignment: CDR1 LNHDA and CDR2 SQIVND (reference sequence). As DNA, the CDR3 is TGTGCCAGTTCCCATTTGACTAGCATCACCGGGGAGCTGTTTTTT. Its protein is CASSHLTSITGELFF.

The genes are TRBV11-3 and TRBJ2-3; 9 nucleotides match TRBD2. Germline V gives CDR1 SGHNT, CDR2 YENEEA. V was pared by 5 bases and J by 1 base, with 4 bases of the junction left unmatched. CDR3 length equals 15 residues. CDR3 in amino acids: CASSVASGGTDTQYF. Here the CDR3 DNA reads TGTGCCAGCAGCGTAGCTAGCGGGGGCACAGATACGCAGTATTTT.

This sequence joins TRBV10-3 and TRBJ2-7; possible D gene TRBD1, 6 bases. The CDR3 loop spans 14 amino acids. V lost 6 bases to trimming and J lost 1 base, with 13 bases between them. Germline CDR1 and CDR2: ENHRY and SYGVKD. CDR3 in DNA: TGTGCCATCAGGAGGACAGACTCATCCTACGAGCAGTACTTC. It encodes CAIRRTDSSYEQYF.